These 8 T cell receptor beta chains originate from one sample sequenced in a study of cytomegalovirus exposure and HLA in healthy donors. Use of 60 Vbeta and 13 Jbeta primers characterized the PCR. Clones were sequenced by immunoSEQ multiplex PCR, and TCRdb holds only the in-frame ones, with some missing. This sample contains 150,000 to 200,000 clones. Sequencing was done on a sample of PBMCs. The receptors here all came from a man younger than 45 in good health and CMV-seronegative.

Concerning this clone itself: One junction end does not reproduce the germline sequence, and a read error may be involved. This chain uses TRBV5-1 with TRBJ1-1; TRBD1 is a possible D gene (5 bases). This CDR3 is built from 15 residues. In germline, CDR1 is SGHRS, CDR2 YFSETQ. CDR3 protein: CASRLGRGLNTEAFF. In nucleotides, the CDR3 is TGCGCCAGCAGGTTGGGGCGGGGTCTGAACACTGAAGCTTTCTTT.

The rearrangement uses TRBV5-1 and TRBJ2-1; unclear D gene. The CDR3 covers 14 residues. Germline V gene lookup returns CDR1 SGHRS and CDR2 YFSETQ. V lost 0 bases and J lost 6, with 10 bases in between. CDR3 in amino acids: CASSLAVVGNEQFF. CDR3 nucleotide sequence: TGCGCCAGCAGCTTGGCCGTAGTTGGCAATGAGCAGTTCTTC.

This chain links TRBV9 with TRBJ2-1, with D unclear. The V gene's germline CDR1 is SGDLS and CDR2 YYNGEE. The germline V and J ends were trimmed by 1 base and 3 bases, with 14 bases remaining between them. The CDR3 is made up of 16 amino acids. The CDR3 DNA reads as TGTGCCAGCAGCGTACAAGGCGAGGTGGACTACAATGAGCAGTTCTTC. Amino acids: CASSVQGEVDYNEQFF.

The chain joins TRBV5-1 to TRBJ1-2, with D unresolved. This CDR3 is 14 amino acids long. Germline V gene lookup returns CDR1 SGHRS and CDR2 YFSETQ. V lost 0 bases and J 1 base, leaving 7 bases between the germline ends. CDR3 coding DNA: TGCGCCAGCAGCTTGGCGACACTTAACTATGGCTACACCTTC. Protein product: CASSLATLNYGYTF.

V and J are TRBV7-2 and TRBJ2-3; TRBD2 aligns across 13 bases. V gave up 6 bases and J gave up 6 bases; unmatched junction bases: 9. The CDR3 is 16 residues long. Germline V gene data show CDR1 as SGHTA and CDR2 as FQGNSA. CDR3 protein: CASRRKTSGRSDTQYF. CDR3 in DNA: TGTGCCAGCAGGCGTAAGACTAGCGGGAGGAGCGATACGCAGTATTTT.

This rearrangement joins TRBV7-2 to TRBJ2-7; TRBD1 agrees at 7 bases. This CDR3 is 12 amino acids long. After removal of 2 bases from V and 6 bases from J, the junction contained 1 base not matched to a gene. Germline values: CDR1 SGHTA, CDR2 FQGNSA. The chain's CDR3 is CASSLHRGEQYF. In nucleotides, the CDR3 is TGTGCCAGCAGCTTACACAGGGGCGAGCAGTACTTC.

The chain employs TRBV12-2 and TRBJ2-3; the D segment call TRBD2 is taken from the table without a DNA check. TRBV12-2 corresponds to a pseudogene. This CDR3 region has 13 residues. The CDR3 here is CASRLVPRDTQYF. The CDR3 nucleotides read TGTGCAAGTCGCTTAGTCCCTCGAGATACGCAGTATTTT.

J is TRBJ2-3 and V is TRBV10-1; 10 nucleotides line up with TRBD2. Germline lookup yields CDR1 WNHNN and CDR2 SYGVQD (reference sequence). CDR3 size: 15 residues. V was pared by 3 bases and J by 2 bases, with 2 bases of the junction left unmatched. CDR3 amino acids: CASSELAGYTDTQYF. CDR3 nucleotide sequence: TGCGCCAGCAGTGAACTAGCGGGATACACAGATACGCAGTATTTT.